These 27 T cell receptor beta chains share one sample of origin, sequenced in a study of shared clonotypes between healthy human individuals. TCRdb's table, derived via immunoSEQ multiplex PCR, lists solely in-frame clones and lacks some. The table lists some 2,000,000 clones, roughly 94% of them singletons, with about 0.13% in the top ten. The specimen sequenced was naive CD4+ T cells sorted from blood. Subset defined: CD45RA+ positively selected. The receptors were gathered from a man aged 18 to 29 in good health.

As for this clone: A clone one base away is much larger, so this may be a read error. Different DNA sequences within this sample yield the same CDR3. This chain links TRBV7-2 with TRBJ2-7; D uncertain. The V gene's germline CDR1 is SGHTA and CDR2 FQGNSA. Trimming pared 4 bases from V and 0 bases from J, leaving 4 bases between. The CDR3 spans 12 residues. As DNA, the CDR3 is TGTGCCAGCAGCTCCTTCTCCTACGAGCAGTACTTC. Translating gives CASSSFSYEQYF.

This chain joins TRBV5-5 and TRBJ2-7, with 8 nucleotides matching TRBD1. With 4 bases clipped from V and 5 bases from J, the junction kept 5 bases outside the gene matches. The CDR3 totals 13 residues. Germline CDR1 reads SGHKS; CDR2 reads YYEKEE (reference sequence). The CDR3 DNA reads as TGTGCCAGCAGCCTCCAGGGGGCCCACGAGCAGTACTTC. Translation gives CASSLQGAHEQYF.

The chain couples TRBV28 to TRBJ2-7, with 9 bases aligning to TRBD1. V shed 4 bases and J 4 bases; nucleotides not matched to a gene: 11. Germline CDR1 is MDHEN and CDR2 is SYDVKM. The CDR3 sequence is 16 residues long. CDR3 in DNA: TGTGCCAGCAGTTCACCCGGGGGGACAGGGTTATACGAGCAGTACTTC. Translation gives CASSSPGGTGLYEQYF.

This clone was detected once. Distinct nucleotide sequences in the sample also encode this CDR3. Here the CDR3 reads CASSLDGYSNQPQHF. The CDR3 DNA reads as TGCGCCAGCAGCTTGGATGGATATAGCAATCAGCCCCAGCATTTT. The chain combines TRBV5-1 with TRBJ1-5; D not resolved. The CDR3 spans 15 residues. Germline values: CDR1 SGHRS, CDR2 YFSETQ. Trimming removed 0 bases at V and 0 bases at J, with 7 bases between.

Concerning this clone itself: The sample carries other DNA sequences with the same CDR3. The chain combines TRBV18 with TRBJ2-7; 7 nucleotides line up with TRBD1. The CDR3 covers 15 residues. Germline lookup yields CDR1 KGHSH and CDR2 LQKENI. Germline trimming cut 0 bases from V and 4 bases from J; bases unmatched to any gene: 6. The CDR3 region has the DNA TGTGCCAGCTCACCACCCGGGACAGTGTTTTACGAGCAGTACTTC. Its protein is CASSPPGTVFYEQYF.

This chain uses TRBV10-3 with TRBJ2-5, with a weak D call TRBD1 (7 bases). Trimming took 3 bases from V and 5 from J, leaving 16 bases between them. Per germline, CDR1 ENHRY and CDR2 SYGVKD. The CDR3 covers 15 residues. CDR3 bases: TGTGCCATCAGTGAAATGGAGGGGGCGCGGGAGACCCAGTACTTC. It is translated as CAISEMEGARETQYF.

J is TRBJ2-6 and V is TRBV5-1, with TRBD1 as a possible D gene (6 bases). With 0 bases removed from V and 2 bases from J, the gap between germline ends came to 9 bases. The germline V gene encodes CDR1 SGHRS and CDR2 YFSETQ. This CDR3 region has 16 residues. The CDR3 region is CASSLDRVAGANVLTF. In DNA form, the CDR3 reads TGCGCCAGCAGCTTGGACAGGGTTGCTGGGGCCAACGTCCTGACTTTC.

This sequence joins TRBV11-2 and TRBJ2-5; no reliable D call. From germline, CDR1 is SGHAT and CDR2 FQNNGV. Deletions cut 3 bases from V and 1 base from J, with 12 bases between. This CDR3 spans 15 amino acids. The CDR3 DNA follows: TGTGCCAGCAGCTTGGCTACCGATTTCCAAGAGACCCAGTACTTC. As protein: CASSLATDFQETQYF.

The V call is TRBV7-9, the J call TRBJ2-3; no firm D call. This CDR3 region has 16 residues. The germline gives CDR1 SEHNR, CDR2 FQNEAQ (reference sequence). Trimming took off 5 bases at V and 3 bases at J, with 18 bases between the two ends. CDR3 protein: CASSNRRVVITDTQYF. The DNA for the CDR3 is TGTGCCAGCAGCAATCGAAGGGTGGTCATTACAGATACGCAGTATTTT.

The CDR3 is CASSLRPGQGATGNTIYF. CDR3 in DNA: TGCGCCAGCAGCTTACGACCGGGACAGGGGGCCACTGGAAACACCATATATTTT. The V call is TRBV5-1, the J call TRBJ1-3; TRBD1 aligns across 12 bases. CDR3 length: 18 amino acids. Trimming removed 2 bases from V and 2 bases from J; junction bases left unmatched: 8. CDR1 SGHRS and CDR2 YFSETQ come from the germline V gene.

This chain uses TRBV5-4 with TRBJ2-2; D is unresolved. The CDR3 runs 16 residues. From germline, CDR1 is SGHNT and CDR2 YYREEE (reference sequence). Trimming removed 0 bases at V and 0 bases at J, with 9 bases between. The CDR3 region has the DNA TGTGCCAGCAGCTTGGTTAGTGAGGCGAACACCGGGGAGCTGTTTTTT. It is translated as CASSLVSEANTGELFF.

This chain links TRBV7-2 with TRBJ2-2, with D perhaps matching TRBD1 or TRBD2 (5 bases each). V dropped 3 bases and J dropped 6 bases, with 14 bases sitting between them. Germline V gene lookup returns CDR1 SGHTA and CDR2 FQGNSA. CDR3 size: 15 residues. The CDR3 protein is CASSFTGTFPGELFF. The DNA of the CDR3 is TGTGCCAGCAGCTTCACGGGGACCTTTCCCGGGGAGCTGTTTTTT.

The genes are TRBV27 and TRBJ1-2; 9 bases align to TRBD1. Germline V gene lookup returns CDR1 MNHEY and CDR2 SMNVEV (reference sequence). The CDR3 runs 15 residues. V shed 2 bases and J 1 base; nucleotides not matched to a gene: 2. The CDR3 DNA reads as TGTGCCAGCAGTTTAGTGGGACAGGGTAACTATGGCTACACCTTC. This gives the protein CASSLVGQGNYGYTF.

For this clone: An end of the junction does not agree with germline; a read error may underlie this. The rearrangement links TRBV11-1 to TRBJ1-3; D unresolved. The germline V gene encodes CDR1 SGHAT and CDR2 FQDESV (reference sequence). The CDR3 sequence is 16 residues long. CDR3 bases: TGTGTCAGCAGCTTAGCAATGGGCGGCTCTGGAAACACCATATATTTT. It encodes CVSSLAMGGSGNTIYF.

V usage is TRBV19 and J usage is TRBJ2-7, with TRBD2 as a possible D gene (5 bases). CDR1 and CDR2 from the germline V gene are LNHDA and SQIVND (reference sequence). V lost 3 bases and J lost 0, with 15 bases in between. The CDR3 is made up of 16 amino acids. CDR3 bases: TGTGCCAGTAGTATTCTGGCGGGCGCCTCCTCCTACGAGCAGTACTTC. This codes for CASSILAGASSYEQYF.

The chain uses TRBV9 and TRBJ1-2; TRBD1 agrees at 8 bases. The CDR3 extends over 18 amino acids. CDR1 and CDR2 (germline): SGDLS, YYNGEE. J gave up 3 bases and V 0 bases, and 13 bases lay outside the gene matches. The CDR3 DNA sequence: TGTGCCAGCAGCGTAGCCCTAGAAACCGGGACAGGACACTATGGCTACACCTTC. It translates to CASSVALETGTGHYGYTF.

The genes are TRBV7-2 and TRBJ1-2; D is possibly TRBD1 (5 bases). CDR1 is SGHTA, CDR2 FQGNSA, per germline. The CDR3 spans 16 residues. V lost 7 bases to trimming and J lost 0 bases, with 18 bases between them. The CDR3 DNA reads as TGTGCCAGCACCTGGGGGAGCGAACAAGCTAACTATGGCTACACCTTC. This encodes CASTWGSEQANYGYTF.

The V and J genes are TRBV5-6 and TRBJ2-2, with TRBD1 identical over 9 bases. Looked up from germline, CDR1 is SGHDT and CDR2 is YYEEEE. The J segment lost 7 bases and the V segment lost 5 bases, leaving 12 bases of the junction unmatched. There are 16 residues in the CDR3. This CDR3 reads CASSPDRGNSGGELFF. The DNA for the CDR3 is TGTGCCAGCAGTCCTGACAGGGGGAATAGTGGCGGGGAGCTGTTTTTT.

The CDR3 region is CASKRGQGAAGGYTF. In DNA form, the CDR3 reads TGTGCCAGCAAGCGCGGACAGGGGGCTGCGGGTGGCTACACCTTC. The V gene is TRBV6-5, the J gene TRBJ1-2, with 11 nucleotides matching TRBD1. V shed 7 bases and J 7 bases; nucleotides not matched to a gene: 11. The CDR3 sequence is 15 residues long. Germline lookup yields CDR1 MNHEY and CDR2 SVGAGI.

The CDR3 DNA is TGCGCCAGCAGCTTGGCTCATGGAACACAAGAGACCCAGTACTTC. It codes for CASSLAHGTQETQYF. The chain has TRBV5-1 and TRBJ2-5; no reliable D call. The CDR3 has 15 residues. CDR1 is SGHRS, CDR2 YFSETQ, per germline. Trimming took off 0 bases at V and 2 bases at J, with 11 bases between the two ends.

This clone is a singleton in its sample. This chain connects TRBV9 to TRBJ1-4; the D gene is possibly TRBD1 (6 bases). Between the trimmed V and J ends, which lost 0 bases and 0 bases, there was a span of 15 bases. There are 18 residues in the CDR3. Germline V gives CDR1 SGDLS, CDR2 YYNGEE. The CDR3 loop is CASSVGAGAPATNEKLFF. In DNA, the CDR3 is TGTGCCAGCAGCGTAGGGGCAGGGGCTCCCGCAACTAATGAAAAACTGTTTTTT.

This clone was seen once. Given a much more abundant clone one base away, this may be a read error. The CDR3 reads CASGTVNTEAFF. CDR3 coding DNA: TGTGCCAGCGGGACAGTGAACACTGAAGCTTTCTTT. V is TRBV27 and J is TRBJ1-1; TRBD1 agrees at 7 bases. Unmatched junction bases numbered 0, after V lost 8 bases and J lost 0 bases. The germline V gene encodes CDR1 MNHEY and CDR2 SMNVEV (reference sequence). The CDR3 contains 12 residues.

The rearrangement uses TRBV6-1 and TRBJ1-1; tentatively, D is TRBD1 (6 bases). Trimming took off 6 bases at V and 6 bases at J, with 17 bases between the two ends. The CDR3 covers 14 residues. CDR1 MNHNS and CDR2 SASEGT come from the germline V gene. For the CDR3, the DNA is TGTGCCAGCAGCCTCACAGGGTGGGGGGCTGAAGCTTTCTTT. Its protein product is CASSLTGWGAEAFF.

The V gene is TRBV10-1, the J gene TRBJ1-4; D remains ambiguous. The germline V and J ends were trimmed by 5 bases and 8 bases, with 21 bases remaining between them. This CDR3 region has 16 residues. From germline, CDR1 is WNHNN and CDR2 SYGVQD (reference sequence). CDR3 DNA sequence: TGCGCCAGCAGTCCGGATGAGGGAGGGAAGGAGGAAAAACTGTTTTTT. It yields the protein CASSPDEGGKEEKLFF.

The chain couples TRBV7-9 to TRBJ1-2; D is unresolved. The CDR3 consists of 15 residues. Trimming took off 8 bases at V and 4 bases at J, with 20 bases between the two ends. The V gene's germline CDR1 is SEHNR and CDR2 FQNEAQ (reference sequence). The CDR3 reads CASSTRGGETYGYTF. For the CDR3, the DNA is TGTGCCAGCTCAACACGGGGAGGCGAAACCTATGGCTACACCTTC.

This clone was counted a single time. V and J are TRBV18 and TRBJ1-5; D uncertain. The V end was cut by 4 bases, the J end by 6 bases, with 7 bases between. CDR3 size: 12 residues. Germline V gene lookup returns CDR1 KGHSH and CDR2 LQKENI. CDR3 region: CASSLDFQPQHF. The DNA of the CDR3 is TGTGCCAGCTCACTCGATTTTCAGCCCCAGCATTTT.

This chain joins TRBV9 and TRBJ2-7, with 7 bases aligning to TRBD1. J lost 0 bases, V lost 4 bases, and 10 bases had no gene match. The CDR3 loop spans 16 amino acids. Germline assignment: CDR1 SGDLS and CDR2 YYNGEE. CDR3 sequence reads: CASSIGQAGSSYEQYF. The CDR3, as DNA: TGTGCCAGCAGCATTGGACAGGCCGGTAGCTCCTACGAGCAGTACTTC.